Each of the 10 T cell receptor beta chains below was sequenced from the same sample in a study of T-cell memory formation after mild COVID-19 listed by TCRdb under 2021. Libraries were prepared through 5' RACE. The sequencer listed for this sample is Illumina NovaSeq 6000. TCRdb redid the processing of the public reads, applying fastp at Q25 and MiXCR, and retained in-frame beta chains. Rows are combined by CDR3 protein, so each entry shows the most common genes and DNA. For this sample the table gives 180,000 or so distinct CDR3 sequences, of which around 10% were detected only once. The ten top clones hold approximately 3.4% of the sample. Material for sequencing was PBMCs or a T cell subset sorted from them (not recorded which). These receptors originate from a man aged 18 to 35 who had mild COVID-19 (a few samples of this study predate the infection). The sample titles of this study are shuffled in the database, so cell type and time point are left out; the donor was told from shared clones.

This clonotype was counted between two and nine times. The chain has TRBV20-1 and TRBJ2-2, with D possibly being TRBD2 (6 bases). The CDR3 sequence is 12 residues long. V lost 4 bases, J lost 8 bases, and 11 bases lay in between. The V gene's germline CDR1 is DFQATT and CDR2 SNEGSKA (reference sequence). CDR3 in amino acids: CSANKAGGELFF. CDR3 sequence (DNA): TGCAGTGCTAATAAGGCGGGGGGGGAGCTGTTTTTT.

The chain couples TRBV29-1 to TRBJ1-2; D gene ambiguous. The germline gives CDR1 SQVTM, CDR2 ANQGSEA. The V end was cut by 0 bases, the J end by 0 bases, with 11 bases between. The CDR3 loop spans 15 amino acids. The CDR3 nucleotides read TGCAGCGTTGAAGATCAAGAGGTAGCTAACTATGGCTACACCTTC. Translation gives CSVEDQEVANYGYTF.

This chain links TRBV10-2 with TRBJ2-4, with D possibly being TRBD1 or TRBD2 (6 bases each). The V and J ends lost 10 bases and 5 bases respectively, with 15 bases between them. Germline CDR1 is WSHSY and CDR2 is SAAADI. The CDR3 is 13 residues long. CDR3 coding DNA: TGCGCCACCCAGATGGGGGGCGAAAACATTCAGTACTTC. This codes for CATQMGGENIQYF.

The gene calls are TRBV20-1 and TRBJ2-7; D possibly corresponds to TRBD1 (6 bases). The CDR3 contains 13 residues. The ends were cut back, 1 base at V and 1 base at J, with 8 bases in the middle. CDR1 is DFQATT and CDR2 is SNEGSKA in the germline V gene (reference sequence). The DNA for the CDR3 is TGCAGTGCTAGAGGACAGGTGTCCTACGAGCAGTACTTC. Translating it yields CSARGQVSYEQYF.

This clonotype occurred a few times. The chain carries TRBV20-1 and TRBJ1-1; TRBD1 matches 7 bases. Germline CDR1 and CDR2: DFQATT and SNEGSKA (reference sequence). The V gene end was trimmed by 1 base and the J gene end by 4 bases; junction bases not matched to a gene: 9. CDR3 length equals 15 residues. The CDR3 DNA is TGCAGTGCTAGAGGGTTCCCCCGACAGGGCACTGAAGCTTTCTTT. Amino acid sequence: CSARGFPRQGTEAFF.

This clonotype was seen repeatedly, ten times or more. The gene calls are TRBV29-1 and TRBJ1-5; perhaps TRBD1 as D (6 bases). V dropped 6 bases and J dropped 4 bases, with 16 bases sitting between them. Germline V gene lookup returns CDR1 SQVTM and CDR2 ANQGSEA. This CDR3 region has 14 residues. DNA for the CDR3: TGCAGCGTAGCCGGAACAGGGAAGAATCAGCCCCAGCATTTT. This translates into CSVAGTGKNQPQHF.

There are many counts of this clonotype. The J gene is TRBJ2-3, the V gene TRBV18; D is uncertain. CDR3 size: 15 residues. Germline lookup yields CDR1 KGHSH and CDR2 LQKENI. Trimming took 3 bases from V and 1 from J, leaving 11 bases between them. The CDR3 here is CASSPVGQGTDTQYF. The CDR3 nucleotides are TGTGCCAGCTCACCGGTCGGGCAGGGCACAGATACGCAGTATTTT.

V gene TRBV5-1 combines with J gene TRBJ2-5, with unresolved D. The germline gives CDR1 SGHRS, CDR2 YFSETQ. The CDR3 extends over 16 amino acids. Trimming removed 4 bases at V and 2 bases at J, with 18 bases between. Here the CDR3 DNA reads TGCGCCAGCAGCCCATCGGTGTACGGTGGGCAAGAGACCCAGTACTTC. It codes for CASSPSVYGGQETQYF.

This clonotype was counted between two and nine times. The chain uses TRBV5-1 and TRBJ2-5, with 13 bases aligning to TRBD2. This CDR3 is 16 amino acids long. Germline assignment: CDR1 SGHRS and CDR2 YFSETQ. V was clipped by 5 bases and J by 3 bases; unmatched bases: 7. The DNA of the CDR3 is TGCGCCAGCAGACGATCCGGGACTAGCGGGGAAGAGACCCAGTACTTC. Its protein is CASRRSGTSGEETQYF. The entire variable domain, with the rest obtained from reference TRBV5-1 and TRBJ2-5, is as follows: KAGVTQTPRYLIKTRGQQVTLSCSPISGHRSVSWYQQTPGQGLQFLFEYFSETQRNKGNFPGRFSGRQFSNSRSEMNVSTLELGDSALYLCASRRSGTSGEETQYFGPGTRLLVL.

This clonotype was observed a few times. V and J are TRBV12-3 or TRBV12-4 and TRBJ1-2; D may be TRBD1 (5 bases). The CDR3 has 15 residues. V lost 0 bases and J lost 4, with 12 bases in between. The CDR3 DNA reads as TGTGCCAGCAGTTTAGCTGGGGGGAGGGCCTATGGCTACACCTTC. Its protein product is CASSLAGGRAYGYTF.